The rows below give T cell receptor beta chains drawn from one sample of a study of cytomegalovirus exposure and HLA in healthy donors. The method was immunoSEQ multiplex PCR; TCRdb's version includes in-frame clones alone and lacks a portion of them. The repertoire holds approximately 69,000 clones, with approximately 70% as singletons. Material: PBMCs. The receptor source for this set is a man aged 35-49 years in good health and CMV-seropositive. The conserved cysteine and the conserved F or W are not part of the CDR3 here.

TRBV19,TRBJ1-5,ASSVGGSNRGNQPQH
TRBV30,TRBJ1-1,AHKPRGAESAPAF
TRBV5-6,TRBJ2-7,ASSLGTYYEQY
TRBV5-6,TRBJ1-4,ASSLAAGQYNEKLF
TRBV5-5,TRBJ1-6,ASTFEPDRGDLNSPLH
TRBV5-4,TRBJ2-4,ASSSLRGGEAKNIQY
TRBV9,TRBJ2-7,ASSVQGTPFYEQY
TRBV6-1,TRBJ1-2,ASEDSGQGLGYT
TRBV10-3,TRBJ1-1,AISEVGQAETF
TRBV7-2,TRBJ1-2,ASSLAYRGSGGYT
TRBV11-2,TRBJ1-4,ASSLGLREKLF
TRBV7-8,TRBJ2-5,ASSLLDRGGETQY
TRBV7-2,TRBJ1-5,ASSLTGSYQPQH
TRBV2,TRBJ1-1,ASSALNTEAF
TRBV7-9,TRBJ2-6,ASSHRGSPPGANVLT
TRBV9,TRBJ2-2,ASSVGSVGTGELF
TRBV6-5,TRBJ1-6,ASSAGGWYNSPLH
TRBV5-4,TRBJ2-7,ASSLDNSYEQY
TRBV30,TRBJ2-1,AWSGGLAGAYNEQF
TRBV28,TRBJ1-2,ASSLHRGRPYGYT
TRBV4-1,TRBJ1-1,ASADKGQAGTEAF
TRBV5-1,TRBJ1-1,ASSLGVEGGFDEAF
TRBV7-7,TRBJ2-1,ASSLGENNEQF
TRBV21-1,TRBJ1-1,ASIYGARGTEAF
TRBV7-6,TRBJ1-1,ASSVGQGRTEAF
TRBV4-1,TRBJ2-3,ASSLGLAGSTDTQY
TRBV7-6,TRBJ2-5,AIVSGGGARETQY
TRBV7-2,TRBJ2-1,ASSLGLGNEQF
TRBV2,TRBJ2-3,ASASGGKRVDTQY
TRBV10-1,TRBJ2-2,ASSSPFTGELF
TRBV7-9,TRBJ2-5,ASSLVSYRVKETQY
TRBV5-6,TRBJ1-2,ASSLGPGPNYGYT
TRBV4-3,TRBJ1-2,ASSQEIGEGYT
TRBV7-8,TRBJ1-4,ASSVVQGTFEKLF
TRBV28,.,ASSSLLAGRSYEQY
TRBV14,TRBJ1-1,ASSHYWDSEAF
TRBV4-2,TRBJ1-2,ASSQETIEYGYT
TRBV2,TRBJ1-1,ASSLLEQGNTEAF
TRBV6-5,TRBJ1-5,ASSYAVNQPQH
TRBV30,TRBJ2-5,ACPDRDQETQY
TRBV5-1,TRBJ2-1,ASSLASSGVNNEQF
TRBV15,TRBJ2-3,ATSRDRGFGTDTQY
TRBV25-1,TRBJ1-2,ASSEARGSGYT
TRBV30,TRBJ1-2,AWTRDRGNYGYT
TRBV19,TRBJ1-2,ASRTRPGQSNYGYT
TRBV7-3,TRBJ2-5,ASSLGGATQETQY
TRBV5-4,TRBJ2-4,ASSLEGVQNIQY
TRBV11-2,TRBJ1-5,ASSLNLRQPQH
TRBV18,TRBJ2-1,ASSRLSGQGAYNEQF
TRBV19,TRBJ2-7,ASMGAGTSYEQY
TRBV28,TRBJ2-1,ASSLLSNEQF
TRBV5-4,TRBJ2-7,ASRPDRRSYEQY
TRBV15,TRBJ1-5,ATSRDFGSLGGVSQPQH
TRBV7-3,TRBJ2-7,ASSLDSSYEQY
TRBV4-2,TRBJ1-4,ASSHQTGPTNEKLF
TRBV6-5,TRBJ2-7,ASREYRGFTYEQY
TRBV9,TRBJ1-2,ASSVGDINYGYT
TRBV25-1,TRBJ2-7,ASRGTGGFSYEQY
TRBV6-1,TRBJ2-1,ASSVRTGGRSEQF